The 7 T cell receptor beta chains below come from one sample, sequenced in a study of T cells in women clearing cervical HPV infection. Measured with immunoSEQ multiplex PCR; TCRdb has only the in-frame clones, and not every one. Reported are roughly 30,000 clones; the ten largest clones contain about 8.1%. The sample taken for sequencing was blood buffy coat. Receptors were obtained from a woman aged 18 to 75 with a cervical HPV16 infection that either progressed to CIN3+ or cleared (not recorded which).

About this clone: The read ends 3 residues shy of where the CDR3 ends; the end is completed using the germline J gene. This chain links TRBV20-1 with TRBJ1-5, with D perhaps matching TRBD1 (6 bases). The germline CDR1 and CDR2 sequences are DFQATT and SNEGSKA (reference sequence). Trimming pared 6 bases from V and 2 bases from J, leaving 11 bases between. The CDR3 is 13 residues long. The CDR3 DNA, read in part, is TGCAGTGCCGGGACATTTGGCAATCAGCCC. It specifies CSAGTFGNQP. The entire CDR3 reads CSAGTFGNQPQHF.

Note on this clone: The read falls 3 residues short of the CDR3 end, and the missing part is taken from the germline J gene. The V call is TRBV20-1, the J call TRBJ2-3, with a tentative D call TRBD2 (6 bases). The germline CDR1 and CDR2 sequences are DFQATT and SNEGSKA (reference sequence). The length of the CDR3 is 12 residues. Trimming took 5 bases from V and 7 from J, leaving 13 bases between them. CDR3 sequence reads: CSALRTTNTQYF. The CDR3 bases that were read are TGCAGTGCTCTCCGGACTACAAATACG.

A word on this clone: Sequence at one end of the junction differs from germline and may be a read error. The read ends 3 residues before the CDR3 terminus; that terminus is restored from the germline J gene. Other nucleotide sequences in the sample specify the same CDR3. The gene calls are TRBV7-2 and TRBJ1-3; no reliable D call. CDR1 SGHTA and CDR2 FQGNSA come from the germline V gene. This CDR3 has 15 amino acids. CDR3 amino acids: CASHSLSTLGNTIYF. Partial CDR3 DNA: TGTGCCAGCCACAGCTTATCGACGCTCGGAAACACG.

To note about this clone: The read is 3 residues too short to cover the CDR3 end, so that end is filled in from the germline J gene. The J gene is TRBJ1-4, the V gene TRBV28, with a weak D call TRBD1 (5 bases). V was clipped by 4 bases and J by 8 bases, with 14 bases between them. Germline V CDR1 and CDR2: MDHEN, SYDVKM. The CDR3 is 14 amino acids. CDR3 DNA (partial): TGTGCCAGCAGTTCCGGCAGGGTAGGGGAAAAA. Its protein is CASSSGRVGEK. Given in full, the CDR3 is CASSSGRVGEKLFF. The full variable domain, completed using reference TRBV28 and TRBJ1-4, is DVKVTQSSRYLVKRTGEKVFLECVQDMDHENMFWYRQDPGLGLRLIYFSYDVKMKEKGDIPEGYSVSREKKERFSLILESASTNQTSMYLCASSSGRVGEKLFFGSGTQLSVL.

With respect to this clone: The read stops 3 residues short of the end of the CDR3; the missing end is completed from the germline J gene. The rearrangement joins TRBV2 to TRBJ2-5; weak D call: TRBD1 (5 bases). Germline loops: CDR1 SNHLY, CDR2 FYNNEI. V lost 5 bases and J 7 bases, leaving 14 bases between the germline ends. The CDR3 has 13 amino acids. The sequenced part of the CDR3 DNA is TGTGCCAGCAGTTCACAGGAGAAAGGGACC. As protein: CASSSQEKGT. The whole CDR3 sequence reads CASSSQEKGTQYF.

On this clone: The CDR3 is cut off 3 residues early in the read; its end comes from the germline J gene. The chain has TRBV27 and TRBJ2-7, with a tentative D call TRBD1 (6 bases). CDR1 and CDR2 from the germline V gene are MNHEY and SMNVEV (reference sequence). This CDR3 contains 17 residues. Trimming pared 1 base from V and 1 base from J, leaving 17 bases between. This chain's CDR3 is CASSLFHWGQRSYEQYF. The covered CDR3 bases are TGTGCCAGCAGTTTATTCCATTGGGGACAACGATCCTACGAG.

About this clone: With the read ending 3 residues before the CDR3 end, the germline J gene is used to fill in that end. This chain connects TRBV20-1 to TRBJ2-2; D unclear. V was trimmed by 3 bases and J by 5 bases, leaving 7 bases between them. CDR1 is DFQATT, CDR2 SNEGSKA, per germline (reference sequence). The CDR3 extends over 12 amino acids. Incomplete CDR3 DNA: TGCAGTGCTAGTATCAGGACCGGGGAG. Amino acids: CSASIRTGE. The full CDR3 is CSASIRTGELFF.